Each of the 14 T cell receptor beta chains below was sequenced from the same sample in a study of human T cells and chemical hapten exposure. TCRdb recomputed calls from the RACE reads with MiXCR, one row per CDR3 protein. The sample shows about 110,000 distinct CDR3 sequences, about a tenth of them seen only once. As to time point: patch test 2, 6 weeks after DPC sensitization. Treatment defined: therapeutic diphenylcyclopropenone sensitization with weekly scalp DPC. Source: whole blood, taken in connection with sensitization to the hapten diphenylcyclopropenone (DPC). These receptors were obtained from a woman aged 40 to 50 with alopecia areata. Some clones in this sample may be carry-over from other donors' samples.

This clonotype was recorded a few times. The chain links TRBV7-9 to TRBJ1-2; 7 nucleotides agree with TRBD1. The CDR3 extends over 14 amino acids. Germline CDR1 SEHNR, CDR2 FQNEAQ (reference sequence). V shed 2 bases and J 2 bases; nucleotides not matched to a gene: 2. CDR3 in amino acids: CASSLLGQNYGYTF. CDR3 coding DNA: TGTGCCAGCAGCTTATTGGGACAGAACTATGGCTACACCTTC.

This clonotype has ten or more counts. The chain has TRBV20-1 and TRBJ1-2; D not resolved. Germline CDR1 reads DFQATT; CDR2 reads SNEGSKA (reference sequence). V dropped 7 bases and J dropped 8 bases, with 17 bases sitting between them. The CDR3 totals 12 residues. The CDR3 sequence: CSVSTGPWGYTF. The CDR3 nucleotides read TGCAGTGTCTCCACCGGGCCATGGGGCTACACCTTC.

This clonotype was picked up many times. The chain combines TRBV7-9 with TRBJ2-5; 13 nucleotides match TRBD2. Germline assignment: CDR1 SEHNR and CDR2 FQNEAQ (reference sequence). V shed 5 bases, J shed 5 bases, and the junction held 5 bases outside the gene matches. The CDR3 length is 15 residues. The CDR3 DNA reads TGTGCCAGCAGCGAGGGACTAGCGGGATGGGAGACCCAGTACTTC. Its translation is CASSEGLAGWETQYF.

This clonotype appeared a few times. This chain uses TRBV7-9 with TRBJ1-1, with D possibly TRBD1 on 5 matching bases. The CDR3 extends over 15 amino acids. In germline, CDR1 is SEHNR, CDR2 FQNEAQ (reference sequence). V lost 1 base to trimming and J lost 3 bases, with 12 bases between them. The CDR3 sequence: CASSLGTGGYTEAFF. CDR3 in DNA: TGTGCCAGCAGCTTAGGTACAGGAGGGTACACTGAAGCTTTCTTT.

This clonotype was recorded a few times. CDR3 bases: TGTGCCAGCAGTTGGGCAGGGGGGATGAACACTGAAGCTTTCTTT. Protein sequence: CASSWAGGMNTEAFF. The chain employs TRBV12-3 or TRBV12-4 and TRBJ1-1; 7 bases line up with TRBD1. The CDR3 contains 15 residues. V lost 4 bases, J lost 0 bases, and 5 bases stayed unmatched.

The gene calls are TRBV25-1 and TRBJ2-1; possibly TRBD1 for D (5 bases). V was trimmed by 2 bases and J by 3 bases, leaving 11 bases between them. Germline assignment: CDR1 MGHDK and CDR2 SYGVNS. The CDR3 is made up of 15 amino acids. CDR3 nucleotide sequence: TGTGCCAGCAGTGAAAGGGGATTCGACTACAATGAGCAGTTCTTC. This encodes CASSERGFDYNEQFF.

This clonotype was counted a few times. This chain links TRBV2 with TRBJ1-4, with 9 bases that match TRBD1. Germline V gene sequence: CDR1 SNHLY, CDR2 FYNNEI. The CDR3 runs to 14 residues. Trimming cost V 8 bases and J 8 bases; bases outside gene matches: 9. This CDR3 is CASLVGTGYEKLFF. The CDR3 DNA sequence: TGTGCCAGCCTCGTCGGGACAGGGTACGAAAAACTGTTTTTT.

This clonotype was observed a handful of times. The V and J genes are TRBV4-3 and TRBJ2-2; 7 bases are shared with TRBD2. Germline CDR1 LGHNA, CDR2 YSLEER. The CDR3 runs to 15 residues. J lost 6 bases, V lost 4 bases, and 8 bases had no gene match. The CDR3 DNA is TGCGCCAGCAGCCCCAGGCCACGGGAGGCCGGGGAGCTGTTTTTT. This gives the protein CASSPRPREAGELFF.

CDR3 nucleotide sequence: TGCAGCGCCAAGTGGGGCACCGGGGAGCTGTTTTTT. It encodes CSAKWGTGELFF. The chain links TRBV29-1 to TRBJ2-2; D unresolved. The length of the CDR3 is 12 residues. CDR1 SQVTM and CDR2 ANQGSEA come from the germline V gene. V lost 7 bases, J lost 4 bases, and 10 bases lay in between.

This clonotype was recorded many times. The gene calls are TRBV3-1 and TRBJ1-1; D unresolved. The CDR3 sequence is 13 residues long. V was pared by 4 bases and J by 1 base, with 7 bases between. Looked up from germline, CDR1 is LGHDT and CDR2 is YNNKEL (reference sequence). This CDR3 reads CASSLVRNTEAFF. Here the CDR3 DNA reads TGTGCCAGCAGCCTAGTCAGGAACACTGAAGCTTTCTTT.

V gene TRBV7-8 combines with J gene TRBJ1-1; 9 nucleotides match TRBD1. Trimming removed 9 bases from V and 11 bases from J; junction bases left unmatched: 13. The CDR3 spans 13 residues. The V gene's germline CDR1 is SGHVS and CDR2 FQNEAQ. CDR3 residues: CASKNRGPLGAFF. CDR3 bases: TGTGCCAGTAAGAACAGGGGGCCGCTTGGGGCTTTCTTT.

The chain recombines TRBV7-8 with TRBJ1-1, with D maybe TRBD1 (5 bases). In germline, CDR1 is SGHVS, CDR2 FQNEAQ. This CDR3 is built from 15 residues. The V and J ends lost 3 bases and 5 bases respectively, with 16 bases between them. The CDR3 loop is CASSFEGLYSTEAFF. DNA for the CDR3: TGTGCCAGCAGCTTTGAGGGGCTCTATTCAACTGAAGCTTTCTTT.

The sample holds many counts of this clonotype. V usage is TRBV6-1 and J usage is TRBJ2-7, with D maybe TRBD1 (6 bases). This CDR3 contains 14 residues. Trimming took off 5 bases at V and 1 base at J, with 12 bases between the two ends. Per germline, CDR1 MNHNS and CDR2 SASEGT. The CDR3 here is CASSYNRVSYEQYF. In nucleotides, the CDR3 is TGTGCCAGCAGTTACAACAGGGTTTCCTACGAGCAGTACTTC.

The rearrangement links TRBV29-1 to TRBJ2-7; perhaps TRBD1 as D (6 bases). Germline-derived CDR1 and CDR2 are SQVTM and ANQGSEA. CDR3 size: 13 residues. With 5 bases removed from V and 1 base from J, the gap between germline ends came to 12 bases. CDR3 sequence (DNA): TGCAGCGTTTTACAGGGATCGTCCTACGAGCAGTACTTC. Its translation is CSVLQGSSYEQYF.